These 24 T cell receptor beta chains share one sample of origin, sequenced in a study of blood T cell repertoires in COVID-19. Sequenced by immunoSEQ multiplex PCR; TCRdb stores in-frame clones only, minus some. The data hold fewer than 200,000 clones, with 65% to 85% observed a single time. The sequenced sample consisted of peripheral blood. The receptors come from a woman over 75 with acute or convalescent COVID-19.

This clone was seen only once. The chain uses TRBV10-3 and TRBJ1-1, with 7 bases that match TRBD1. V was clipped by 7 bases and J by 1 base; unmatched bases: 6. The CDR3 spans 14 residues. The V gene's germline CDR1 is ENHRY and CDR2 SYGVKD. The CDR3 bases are TGTGCCATCAAGGGGGCCCTCGAGAACACTGAAGCTTTCTTT. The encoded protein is CAIKGALENTEAFF.

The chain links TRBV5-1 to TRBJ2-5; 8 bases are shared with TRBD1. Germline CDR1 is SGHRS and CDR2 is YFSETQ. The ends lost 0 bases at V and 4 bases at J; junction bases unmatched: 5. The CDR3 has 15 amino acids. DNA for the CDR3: TGCGCCAGCAGCTTGGAGACAGGGGAATCAGAGACCCAGTACTTC. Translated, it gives CASSLETGESETQYF. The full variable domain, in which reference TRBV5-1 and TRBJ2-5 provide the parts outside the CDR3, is KAGVTQTPRYLIKTRGQQVTLSCSPISGHRSVSWYQQTPGQGLQFLFEYFSETQRNKGNFPGRFSGRQFSNSRSEMNVSTLELGDSALYLCASSLETGESETQYFGPGTRLLVL.

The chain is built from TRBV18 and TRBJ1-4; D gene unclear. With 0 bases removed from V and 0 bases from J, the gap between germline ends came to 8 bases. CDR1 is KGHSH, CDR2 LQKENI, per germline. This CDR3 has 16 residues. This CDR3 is CASSPPRSATNEKLFF. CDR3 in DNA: TGTGCCAGCTCACCACCGAGGTCAGCAACTAATGAAAAACTGTTTTTT.

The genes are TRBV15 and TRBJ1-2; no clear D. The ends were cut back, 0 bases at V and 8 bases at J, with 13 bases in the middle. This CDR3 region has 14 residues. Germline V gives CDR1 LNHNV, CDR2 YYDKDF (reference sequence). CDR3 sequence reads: CATSRDPRVGGYTF. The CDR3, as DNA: TGTGCCACCAGCAGAGATCCGAGGGTGGGGGGCTACACCTTC.

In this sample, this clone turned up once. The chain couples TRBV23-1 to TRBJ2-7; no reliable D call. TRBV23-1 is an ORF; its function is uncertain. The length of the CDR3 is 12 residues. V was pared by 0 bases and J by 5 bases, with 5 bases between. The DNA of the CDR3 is TGCGCCAGCAGTCAATCGTTCAACGAGCAGTACTTC. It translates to CASSQSFNEQYF.

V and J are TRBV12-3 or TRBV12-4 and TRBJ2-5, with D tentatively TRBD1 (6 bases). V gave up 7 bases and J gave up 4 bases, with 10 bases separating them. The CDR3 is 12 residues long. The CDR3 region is CASNVRGETQYF. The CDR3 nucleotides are TGTGCCAGCAATGTCAGGGGAGAGACCCAGTACTTC.

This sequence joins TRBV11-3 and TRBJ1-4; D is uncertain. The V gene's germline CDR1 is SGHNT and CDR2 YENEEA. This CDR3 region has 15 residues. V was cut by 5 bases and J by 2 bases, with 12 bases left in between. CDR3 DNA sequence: TGTGCCAGCAGCCCCAAGCCCGGGACTAATGAAAAACTGTTTTTT. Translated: CASSPKPGTNEKLFF.

Here the CDR3 DNA reads TGCGCCAGCAGCTTGGAAGCTAGCAATTCAGATACGCAGTATTTT. Its translation: CASSLEASNSDTQYF. The chain couples TRBV5-1 to TRBJ2-3; tentative D call: TRBD2 (5 bases). Germline V gives CDR1 SGHRS, CDR2 YFSETQ. V lost 0 bases, J lost 4 bases, and 12 bases lay in between. The CDR3 totals 15 residues.

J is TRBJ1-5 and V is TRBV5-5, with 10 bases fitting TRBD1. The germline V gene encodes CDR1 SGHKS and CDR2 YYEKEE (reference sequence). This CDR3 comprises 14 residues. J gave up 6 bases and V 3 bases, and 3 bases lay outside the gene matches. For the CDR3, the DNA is TGTGCCAGCAGCTCGACAGGGGGCAGTCAGCCCCAGCATTTT. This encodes CASSSTGGSQPQHF.

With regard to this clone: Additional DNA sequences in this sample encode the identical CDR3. The CDR3 region is CASSLGLAGDQETQYF. The CDR3 coding sequence is TGTGCCAGCAGCTTGGGGCTAGCGGGGGACCAAGAGACCCAGTACTTC. This chain links TRBV13 with TRBJ2-5; 10 bases fit TRBD2. J lost 0 bases, V lost 3 bases, and 4 bases had no gene match. Germline CDR1 and CDR2: PRHDT and FYEKMQ (reference sequence). The CDR3 length is 16 residues.

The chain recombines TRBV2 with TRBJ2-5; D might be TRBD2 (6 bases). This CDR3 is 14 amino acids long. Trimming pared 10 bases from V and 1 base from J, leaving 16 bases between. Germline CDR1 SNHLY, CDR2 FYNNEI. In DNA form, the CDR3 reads TGTGCCATCAGCTCTACTAGCAGCCAAGAGACCCAGTACTTC. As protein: CAISSTSSQETQYF.

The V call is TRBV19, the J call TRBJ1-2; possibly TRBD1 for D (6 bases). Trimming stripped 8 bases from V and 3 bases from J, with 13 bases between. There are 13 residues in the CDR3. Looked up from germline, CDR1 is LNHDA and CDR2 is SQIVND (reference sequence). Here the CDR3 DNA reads TGTGCCAGTCAAGGACAGAGCGACTATGGCTACACCTTC. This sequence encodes CASQGQSDYGYTF.

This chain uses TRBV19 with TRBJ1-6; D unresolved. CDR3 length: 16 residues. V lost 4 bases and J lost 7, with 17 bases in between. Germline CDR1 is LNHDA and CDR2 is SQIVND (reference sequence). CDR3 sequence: CASSNWEEGNNSPLHF. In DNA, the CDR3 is TGTGCCAGTAGTAATTGGGAAGAGGGTAACAATTCACCCCTCCACTTT.

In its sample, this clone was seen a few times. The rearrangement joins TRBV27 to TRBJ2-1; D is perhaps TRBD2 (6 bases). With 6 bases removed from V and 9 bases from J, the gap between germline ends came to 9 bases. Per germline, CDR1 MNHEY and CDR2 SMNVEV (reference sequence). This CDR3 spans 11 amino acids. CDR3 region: CASRTRTEQFF. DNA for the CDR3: TGTGCCAGCAGGACTAGAACTGAGCAGTTCTTC.

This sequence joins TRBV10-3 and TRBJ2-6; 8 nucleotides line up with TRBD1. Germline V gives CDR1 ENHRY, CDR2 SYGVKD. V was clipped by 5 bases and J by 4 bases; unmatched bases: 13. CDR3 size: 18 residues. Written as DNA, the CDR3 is TGTGCCATCAGTCCGCAGGGGGCCCTAATGACGGGGGCCAACGTCCTGACTTTC. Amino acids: CAISPQGALMTGANVLTF.

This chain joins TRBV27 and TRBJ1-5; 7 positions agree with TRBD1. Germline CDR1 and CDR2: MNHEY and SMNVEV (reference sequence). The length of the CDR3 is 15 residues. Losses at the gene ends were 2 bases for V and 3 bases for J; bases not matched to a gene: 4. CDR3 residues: CASSLEGGPNQPQHF. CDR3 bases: TGTGCCAGCAGTTTAGAAGGGGGCCCCAATCAGCCCCAGCATTTT.

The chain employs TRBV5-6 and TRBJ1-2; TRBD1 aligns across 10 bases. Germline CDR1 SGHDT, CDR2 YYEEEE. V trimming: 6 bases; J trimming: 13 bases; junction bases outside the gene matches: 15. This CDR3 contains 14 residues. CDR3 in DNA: TGTGCCAGCACCGTTGGGGGGACAGGGGCCGAGGGCACCTTC. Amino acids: CASTVGGTGAEGTF.

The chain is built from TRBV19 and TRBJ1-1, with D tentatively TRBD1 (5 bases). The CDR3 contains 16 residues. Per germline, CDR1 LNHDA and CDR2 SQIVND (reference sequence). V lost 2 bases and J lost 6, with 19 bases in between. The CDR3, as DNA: TGTGCCAGTAGTATAATCCGTAAGGGGTTAGGACCTGAAGCTTTCTTT. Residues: CASSIIRKGLGPEAFF. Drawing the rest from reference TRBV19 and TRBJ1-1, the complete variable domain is DGGITQSPKYLFRKEGQNVTLSCEQNLNHDAMYWYRQDPGQGLRLIYYSQIVNDFQKGDIAEGYSVSREKKESFPLTVTSAQKNPTAFYLCASSIIRKGLGPEAFFGQGTRLTVV.

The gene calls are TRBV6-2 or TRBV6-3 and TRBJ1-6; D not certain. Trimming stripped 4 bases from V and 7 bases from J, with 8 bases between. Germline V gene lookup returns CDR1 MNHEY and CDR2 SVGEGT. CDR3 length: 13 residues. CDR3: CASSWLKNSPLHF. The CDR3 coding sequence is TGTGCCAGCAGTTGGCTGAAAAATTCACCCCTCCACTTT.

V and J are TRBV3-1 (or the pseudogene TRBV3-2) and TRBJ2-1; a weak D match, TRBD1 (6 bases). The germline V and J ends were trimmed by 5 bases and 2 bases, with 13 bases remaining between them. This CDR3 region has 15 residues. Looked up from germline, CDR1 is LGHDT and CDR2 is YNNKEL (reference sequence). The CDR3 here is CASSWGHSTYNEQFF. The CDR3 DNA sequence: TGTGCCAGCAGCTGGGGACATTCCACCTACAATGAGCAGTTCTTC.

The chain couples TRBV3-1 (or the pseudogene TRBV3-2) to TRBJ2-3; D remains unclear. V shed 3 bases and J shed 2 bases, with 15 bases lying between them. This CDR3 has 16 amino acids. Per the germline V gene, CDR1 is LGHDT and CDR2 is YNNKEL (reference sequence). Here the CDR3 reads CASSQMVLTITDTQYF. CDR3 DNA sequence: TGTGCCAGCAGCCAGATGGTACTAACGATCACAGATACGCAGTATTTT.

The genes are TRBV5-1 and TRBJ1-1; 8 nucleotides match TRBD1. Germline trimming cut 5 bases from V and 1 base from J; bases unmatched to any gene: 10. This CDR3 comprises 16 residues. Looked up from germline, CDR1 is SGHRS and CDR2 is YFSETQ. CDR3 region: CASSQGQGSGNTEAFF. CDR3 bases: TGCGCCAGCAGTCAAGGACAGGGCTCAGGGAACACTGAAGCTTTCTTT.

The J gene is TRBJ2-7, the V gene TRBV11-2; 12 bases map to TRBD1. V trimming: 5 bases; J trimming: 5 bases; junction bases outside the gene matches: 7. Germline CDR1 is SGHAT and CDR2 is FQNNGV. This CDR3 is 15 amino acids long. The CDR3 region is CASSPGGQGANEQYF. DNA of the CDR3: TGTGCCAGCAGCCCGGGGGGACAGGGGGCCAACGAGCAGTACTTC.

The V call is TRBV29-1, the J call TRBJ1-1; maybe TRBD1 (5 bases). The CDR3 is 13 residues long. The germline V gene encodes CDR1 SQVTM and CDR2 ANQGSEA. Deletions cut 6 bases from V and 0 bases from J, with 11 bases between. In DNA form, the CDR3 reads TGCAGCGTGGGGCAGGACATGAACACTGAAGCTTTCTTT. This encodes CSVGQDMNTEAFF.